This entry concerns a single T cell receptor (beta chain). The data were produced by immunoSEQ multiplex PCR, yet TCRdb's version contains in-frame clones alone and is incomplete. The sample lists 150,000 to 200,000 clones, roughly 89% seen once, with approximately 12% in the top ten. The sample belongs to a study of control samples from healthy donors and cancer patients. Specimen: blood. The source is a young man in good health.

The CDR3: CASSLAGAGYTF. Written as DNA, the CDR3 is TGTGCCAGCAGTTTGGCGGGGGCGGGCTACACCTTC. The chain links TRBV28 to TRBJ1-2; perhaps TRBD1 as D (6 bases). V gave up 3 bases and J gave up 8 bases, with 10 bases separating them. Germline V gene data show CDR1 as MDHEN and CDR2 as SYDVKM. The CDR3 consists of 12 residues.